This TCR beta chain comes out of a study of shared T cell receptors in the human thymus. This CDR3 region has 16 residues. Germline loops: CDR1 MNHEY, CDR2 SVGAGI. The method was immunoSEQ multiplex PCR; TCRdb's version includes in-frame clones alone and lacks a portion of them. The table has some 720,000 clones, around 89% seen once; the top ten hold approximately 0.011%. This sample also belongs to another study, concerning human thymus T cells. That work adds: Donor material was obtained from healthy Finnish infants undergoing corrective surgery for congenital heart defects.

The sequencing sample was made of thymocytes. V and J are TRBV6-5 and TRBJ2-5; weak D call: TRBD1 (6 bases). The closer fit of TRBJ2-7 to the DNA end suggests the J call may be wrong. This receptor was identified in a boy in the first two years of life with a congenital heart defect. As DNA, the CDR3 is TGTGCCAGCAGTTACTGGGGGACACAACGCCACTACGAGCAGTACTTC. As protein: CASSYWGTQRHYEQYF.